A selection of T cell receptor beta chains follows, all from one sample in a study of low-dose radiotherapy and immunotherapy resistance in tumors. In TCRdb, the reads were re-called with MiXCR into one record per CDR3 protein. The sample has some 88,000 distinct CDR3 sequences; 8% to 10% are singletons. Specimen: PBMCs, collected before treatment. The receptors originated from a male donor with prostate cancer. Each CDR3 is given with its conserved first and last residue. The order of the fields is D gene, clone size, J gene, V gene, CDR3 DNA, CDR3 protein. A D gene is named only where the DNA matches it firmly. For some rows the clone size is stated as once, few or many, or as a class when expanded; others skip it.

D gene: TRBD2
clone size: many
J gene: TRBJ2-2
V gene: TRBV7-6
CDR3 DNA: TGTGCCAGCAGCCCCCGGTCTAGCGGGAACACCGGGGAGCTGTTTTTT
CDR3 protein: CASSPRSSGNTGELFF

D gene: NA
clone size: many
J gene: TRBJ2-5
V gene: TRBV20-1
CDR3 DNA: TGCAGTGCTTCGCGGGCTTCGCCGGAGAGGGAGACCCAGTACTTC
CDR3 protein: CSASRASPERETQYF

D gene: TRBD1
clone size: NA
J gene: TRBJ2-1
V gene: TRBV9
CDR3 DNA: TGTGCCAGCAGCCTCGGGACAGGGTCCTACAATGAGCAGTTCTTC
CDR3 protein: CASSLGTGSYNEQFF

D gene: NA
clone size: many
J gene: TRBJ2-7
V gene: TRBV12-3/TRBV12-4
CDR3 DNA: TGTGCCAGCAGTTTAATGTCGCCAGACTCCTACGAGCAGTACTTC
CDR3 protein: CASSLMSPDSYEQYF

D gene: TRBD1
clone size: NA
J gene: TRBJ2-1
V gene: TRBV18
CDR3 DNA: TGTGCCAGCTCACGAGCCGGACAGGGGGCGCTTAATGAGCAGTTCTTC
CDR3 protein: CASSRAGQGALNEQFF

D gene: NA
clone size: many
J gene: TRBJ1-6
V gene: TRBV18
CDR3 DNA: TGTGCCAGCTCACCGAATCGGGTCGGAAATAATTCACCCCTCCACTTT
CDR3 protein: CASSPNRVGNNSPLHF

D gene: NA
clone size: many
J gene: TRBJ2-2
V gene: TRBV19
CDR3 DNA: TGTGCCAGTAATCAGGGCTCGGACTCCGGGGAGCTGTTTTTT
CDR3 protein: CASNQGSDSGELFF

D gene: TRBD1
clone size: many
J gene: TRBJ2-6
V gene: TRBV6-6
CDR3 DNA: TGTGCCAGCAGTTACTCGAGTGGGACAGCTGGGGCCAACGTCCTGACTTTC
CDR3 protein: CASSYSSGTAGANVLTF

D gene: NA
clone size: few
J gene: TRBJ1-3
V gene: TRBV12-3/TRBV12-4
CDR3 DNA: TGTGCCAGCAGCTCCGTCGGTTGGGGACGGACCTCTGGAAACACCATATATTTT
CDR3 protein: CASSSVGWGRTSGNTIYF

D gene: TRBD2
clone size: many
J gene: TRBJ2-2
V gene: TRBV3-1
CDR3 DNA: TGTGCCAGCAGCCAAGGTAGCGGGAGGGCGGGCACCGGGGAGCTGTTTTTT
CDR3 protein: CASSQGSGRAGTGELFF

D gene: TRBD2
clone size: many
J gene: TRBJ2-1
V gene: TRBV20-1
CDR3 DNA: TGCAGTGCTAGGACCATAGCGGGCGACAATGAGCAGTTCTTC
CDR3 protein: CSARTIAGDNEQFF

D gene: TRBD1
clone size: many
J gene: TRBJ1-6
V gene: TRBV4-2
CDR3 DNA: TGTGCCAGCAGCCAAGAGCACAGGGGTGGCTCGGATTCACCCCTCCACTTT
CDR3 protein: CASSQEHRGGSDSPLHF

D gene: NA
clone size: many
J gene: TRBJ2-1
V gene: TRBV4-1
CDR3 DNA: TGCGCCAGCAGCCAACCTAGGACAAAAGGCGATGAGCAGTTCTTC
CDR3 protein: CASSQPRTKGDEQFF

D gene: NA
clone size: once
J gene: TRBJ2-1
V gene: TRBV11-3
CDR3 DNA: TGTGCCAGCAGCCGGGGGACGGATGCGATCCCGGGGGAGCAGTTCTTC
CDR3 protein: CASSRGTDAIPGEQFF

D gene: NA
clone size: many
J gene: TRBJ2-7
V gene: TRBV20-1
CDR3 DNA: TGCAGTGCTAGACCCTCGCCCTCCTACGAGCAGTACTTC
CDR3 protein: CSARPSPSYEQYF

D gene: NA
clone size: many
J gene: TRBJ2-7
V gene: TRBV6-1
CDR3 DNA: TGTGCCAGCAGGCGCGGGACGGACTCCTACGAGCAGTACTTC
CDR3 protein: CASRRGTDSYEQYF

D gene: NA
clone size: many
J gene: TRBJ2-7
V gene: TRBV20-1
CDR3 DNA: TGCAGTGCTAGCTCCAGGCTTGGCCACGAGCAGTACTTC
CDR3 protein: CSASSRLGHEQYF

D gene: TRBD1
clone size: many
J gene: TRBJ2-2
V gene: TRBV13
CDR3 DNA: TGTGCCAGCAGCGATACAGGGACAGGGGCCGGGGAGCTGTTTTTT
CDR3 protein: CASSDTGTGAGELFF

D gene: TRBD2
clone size: many
J gene: TRBJ2-3
V gene: TRBV7-2
CDR3 DNA: TGTGCCAGCAGCCCACCGATGGGACTAGCGGGAACTATTTGGGAAGATACGCAGTATTTT
CDR3 protein: CASSPPMGLAGTIWEDTQYF

D gene: NA
clone size: few
J gene: TRBJ2-7
V gene: TRBV28
CDR3 DNA: TGTGCCAGCAGTTTAAAGGGAATCTCCTACGAGCAGTACTTC
CDR3 protein: CASSLKGISYEQYF

D gene: NA
clone size: many
J gene: TRBJ2-2
V gene: TRBV6-1
CDR3 DNA: TGTGCCAGCAGACCTACTAGAGTCGTATTCTCGCCCGGGGAGCTGTTTTTT
CDR3 protein: CASRPTRVVFSPGELFF

D gene: TRBD2
clone size: many
J gene: TRBJ2-1
V gene: TRBV7-2
CDR3 DNA: TGTGCCAGCAGCTTGAGTAGCGGGAGCTCCTACAATGAGCAGTTCTTC
CDR3 protein: CASSLSSGSSYNEQFF

D gene: TRBD2
clone size: many
J gene: TRBJ2-7
V gene: TRBV3-1
CDR3 DNA: TGTGCCAGCAGCCAAGACGCAAGCGGGAGCGGCGAGCAGTACTTC
CDR3 protein: CASSQDASGSGEQYF

D gene: NA
clone size: many
J gene: TRBJ2-2
V gene: TRBV27
CDR3 DNA: TGTGCCAGCAGTTTAGAGGGGCGGGGCGGGGAGCTGTTTTTT
CDR3 protein: CASSLEGRGGELFF

D gene: TRBD1
clone size: many
J gene: TRBJ1-1
V gene: TRBV6-6
CDR3 DNA: TGTGCCAGCAGTTACTCAAACAGGGGCCCTGAAGCTTTCTTT
CDR3 protein: CASSYSNRGPEAFF

D gene: NA
clone size: few
J gene: TRBJ1-1
V gene: TRBV2
CDR3 DNA: TGTGCCAGCACCAGGAACACTGAAGCTTTCTTT
CDR3 protein: CASTRNTEAFF

D gene: NA
clone size: many
J gene: TRBJ1-6
V gene: TRBV20-1
CDR3 DNA: TGCAGTGGGGGAGCAGGGGTCTACAATTCACCCCTCCACTTT
CDR3 protein: CSGGAGVYNSPLHF

D gene: NA
clone size: many
J gene: TRBJ2-3
V gene: TRBV5-1
CDR3 DNA: TGCGCCAGCAGCTTGGAGGGGCAGGGTACAGATACGCAGTATTTT
CDR3 protein: CASSLEGQGTDTQYF

D gene: NA
clone size: many
J gene: TRBJ2-7
V gene: TRBV7-2
CDR3 DNA: TGTGCCAGTCGGAGCTCAGCCTACGAGCAGTACTTC
CDR3 protein: CASRSSAYEQYF

D gene: TRBD2
clone size: many
J gene: TRBJ2-1
V gene: TRBV28
CDR3 DNA: TGTGCCAGCAGCCGAGGACTAGCGGGAGTCGAGCAGTTCTTC
CDR3 protein: CASSRGLAGVEQFF

D gene: NA
clone size: many
J gene: TRBJ2-6
V gene: TRBV4-3
CDR3 DNA: TGCGCCAGCAGCCAAGGGCTTTACGGGGCCAACGTCCTGACTTTC
CDR3 protein: CASSQGLYGANVLTF

D gene: NA
clone size: NA
J gene: TRBJ2-7
V gene: TRBV10-3
CDR3 DNA: TGTGCCATCACTGACAGCTCCTACGAGCAGTACTTC
CDR3 protein: CAITDSSYEQYF

D gene: NA
clone size: many
J gene: TRBJ1-5
V gene: TRBV30
CDR3 DNA: TGTGCCTGGAGTGATGGGAAATATCAGCCCCAGCATTTT
CDR3 protein: CAWSDGKYQPQHF

D gene: NA
clone size: many
J gene: TRBJ2-7
V gene: TRBV9
CDR3 DNA: TGTGCCAGCAGCGGTGGAGTTAGTTCCCTCGAGCAGTACTTC
CDR3 protein: CASSGGVSSLEQYF

D gene: TRBD1
clone size: many
J gene: TRBJ2-5
V gene: TRBV7-2
CDR3 DNA: TGTGCCAGCAGTTACCAGGGGGCAGAAGAGACCCAGTACTTC
CDR3 protein: CASSYQGAEETQYF